This entry features one TCR beta chain sequence. This sample was taken from a study of blood T cell repertoires in COVID-19. About the research overall: COVID-19 samples, acute and convalescent, were from the United States, Italy and Spain. T cells, B-cell-depleted T cells, or PBMCs provided the cDNA or gDNA that served as material.

In the original analysis: It was from reference gene primer amplification that nucleated cell counts were estimated. The method was immunoSEQ multiplex PCR; TCRdb's version includes in-frame clones alone and lacks a portion of them. V, J and clone size were drawn from that table, and D and trimming were deduced from the DNA. The table includes some 28,000 clones, around 90% detected once. The source is a human donor in a cohort sampled during active COVID-19. Sequenced input: peripheral blood.

The CDR3 reads CASSLPGRGYGYTF. As DNA, the CDR3 is TGTGCCAGCAGCCTACCTGGCAGGGGCTATGGCTACACCTTC. The chain has TRBV7-2 and TRBJ1-2, with D perhaps matching TRBD1 (6 bases). Trimming cost V 5 bases and J 4 bases, with 14 bases left between them. The CDR3 runs 14 residues. The germline gives CDR1 SGHTA, CDR2 FQGNSA.